A single T cell receptor beta chain is shown here with its context. Antigen specificity is unknown. With 7 bases removed from V and 6 bases from J, the gap between germline ends came to 14 bases. This CDR3 is 12 amino acids long. Germline V CDR1 and CDR2: SQVTM, ANQGSEA. Separate cDNA molecules each had unique molecular identifiers attached to them. TCRdb processed the 5' RACE reads anew with MiXCR; each CDR3 protein has one entry. There are 48,000 or so distinct CDR3 sequences in the sample; about 6.2% occur only once, and approximately 6.3% lies in the top ten. The data belong to a study of early T cells in non-severe SARS-CoV-2 infection. The overall study: Sequencing of unsorted whole blood was done on bulk RNA, leaving chains unpaired. General study results and limits: Private and CD4 specificities were missed by VDJdb matching, which favored anti-spike CD8 responses.

The chain has TRBV29-1 and TRBJ2-3; D is unresolved. This specimen was whole blood, taken at baseline. The receptor's source is an adult who was a healthcare worker with PCR-confirmed SARS-CoV-2 infection or an uninfected control (not recorded which). CDR3 DNA: TGCAGCGGATCGACCCCTGCTGATACGCAGTATTTT. It specifies CSGSTPADTQYF.